The 30 T cell receptor beta chains reported below all come from one sample, sequenced in a study of blood T cell repertoires in COVID-19. The protocol was immunoSEQ multiplex PCR, while the TCRdb copy is restricted to in-frame clones and leaves out a portion. The sample records some 38,000 clones, approximately 93% being singletons. Sequenced input: peripheral blood. The receptor set was obtained from a man in his forties or fifties with active COVID-19.

V gene TRBV2 combines with J gene TRBJ1-2, with 7 positions matching TRBD1. CDR3 size: 15 residues. The V segment lost 6 bases and the J segment 3 bases; nucleotides outside the gene matches: 10. Germline CDR1 is SNHLY and CDR2 is FYNNEI. The CDR3 spells CASSLNRGRDYGYTF. CDR3 DNA: TGTGCCAGCAGCCTTAACAGGGGAAGAGACTATGGCTACACCTTC.

The chain carries TRBV7-2 and TRBJ2-1; 12 nucleotides agree with TRBD2. The CDR3 contains 16 residues. CDR1 SGHTA and CDR2 FQGNSA come from the germline V gene. Trimming took 2 bases from V and 9 from J; bases not matched to a gene: 8. The CDR3 protein is CASSLRLAGVQGEQFF. The CDR3 bases are TGTGCCAGCAGCTTAAGACTAGCGGGGGTCCAGGGTGAGCAGTTCTTC.

The CDR3 reads CASIPTGADTQYF. The CDR3 region has the DNA TGTGCCAGCATCCCGACAGGGGCAGATACGCAGTATTTT. This chain joins TRBV6-2 or TRBV6-3 and TRBJ2-3, with 8 bases fitting TRBD1. The CDR3 is 13 residues long. The germline V gene has CDR1 MNHEY and CDR2 SVGEGT. The V gene end was trimmed by 7 bases and the J gene end by 4 bases; junction bases not matched to a gene: 4.

V is TRBV6-5 and J is TRBJ1-2; no clear D. V gave up 5 bases and J gave up 8 bases, with 15 bases separating them. Germline V CDR1 and CDR2: MNHEY, SVGAGI. This CDR3 region has 13 residues. CDR3 residues: CASSPGLSRGYTF. CDR3 in DNA: TGTGCCAGCAGTCCCGGACTCTCGAGGGGCTACACCTTC.

The gene calls are TRBV5-1 and TRBJ2-2, with TRBD1 as a possible D gene (5 bases). The V end was cut by 0 bases, the J end by 1 base, with 7 bases between. The CDR3 runs to 15 residues. Germline V gene lookup returns CDR1 SGHRS and CDR2 YFSETQ. CDR3 bases: TGCGCCAGCAGCTTGGCTACAGGGAACACCGGGGAGCTGTTTTTT. It is translated as CASSLATGNTGELFF.

The rearrangement links TRBV5-1 to TRBJ2-7, with 8 bases aligning to TRBD2. V lost 0 bases to trimming and J lost 5 bases; unmatched junction nucleotides: 4. The CDR3 sequence is 14 residues long. Germline CDR1 is SGHRS and CDR2 is YFSETQ. The CDR3 DNA reads as TGCGCCAGCAGCTTGGCACTAGCGGAAGACGAGCAGTACTTC. Protein: CASSLALAEDEQYF.

The V call is TRBV6-2 or TRBV6-3, the J call TRBJ2-4; TRBD2 matches 11 bases. This CDR3 spans 17 amino acids. CDR1 and CDR2 from the germline V gene are MNHEY and SVGEGT. V shed 5 bases and J 2 bases; nucleotides not matched to a gene: 8. CDR3 sequence reads: CASSHTLAGGTKNIQYF. The CDR3 bases are TGTGCCAGCAGTCACACCCTAGCGGGGGGTACCAAAAACATTCAGTACTTC.

V is TRBV18 and J is TRBJ1-2, with TRBD1 as a possible D gene (6 bases). V shed 3 bases and J shed 4 bases, with 18 bases lying between them. The CDR3 extends over 16 amino acids. Germline CDR1 reads KGHSH; CDR2 reads LQKENI. The CDR3 sequence: CASSPASRGGLYGYTF. The CDR3 nucleotides are TGTGCCAGCTCACCCGCTTCTAGGGGGGGACTCTATGGCTACACCTTC.

This chain connects TRBV7-6 to TRBJ2-5; 9 nucleotides agree with TRBD1. This CDR3 has 17 amino acids. The germline gives CDR1 SGHVS, CDR2 FNYEAQ. The J segment lost 3 bases and the V segment lost 0 bases, leaving 8 bases of the junction unmatched. The CDR3 bases are TGTGCCAGCAGCTTAGCGCTGGGACAGGGCCCTAAAGAGACCCAGTACTTC. Translation: CASSLALGQGPKETQYF.

Only one count was recorded for this clone. This chain links TRBV18 with TRBJ2-6, with TRBD2 as a possible D gene (6 bases). Germline assignment: CDR1 KGHSH and CDR2 LQKENI. The CDR3 loop spans 17 amino acids. The ends were cut back, 1 base at V and 1 base at J, with 11 bases in the middle. CDR3 residues: CASSPRAGRSGANVLTF. The CDR3 nucleotides read TGTGCCAGCTCACCACGGGCAGGGAGGTCTGGGGCCAACGTCCTGACTTTC.

The chain carries TRBV5-1 and TRBJ1-6, with a possible D match to TRBD1 (5 bases). CDR1 is SGHRS and CDR2 is YFSETQ in the germline V gene. The V end was cut by 3 bases, the J end by 9 bases, with 13 bases between. The CDR3 extends over 14 amino acids. For the CDR3, the DNA is TGCGCCAGCAGCTGGGGCCTCTCCGGTTCACCCCTCCACTTT. It translates to CASSWGLSGSPLHF.

The chain employs TRBV7-8 and TRBJ1-3, with D tentatively TRBD1 (5 bases). Germline lookup yields CDR1 SGHVS and CDR2 FQNEAQ. The CDR3 has 16 residues. Between the trimmed V and J ends, which lost 4 bases and 4 bases, there was a span of 17 bases. The CDR3 loop is CASSSFSGGKGNTIYF. CDR3 nucleotide sequence: TGTGCCAGCAGCTCGTTTTCCGGGGGGAAGGGAAACACCATATATTTT. Combining the CDR3 with reference TRBV7-8 and TRBJ1-3 gives the whole variable domain GAGVSQSPRYKVAKRGQDVALRCDPISGHVSLFWYQQALGQGPEFLTYFQNEAQLDKSGLPSDRFFAERPEGSVSTLKIQRTQQEDSAVYLCASSSFSGGKGNTIYFGEGSWLTVV.

This rearrangement joins TRBV21-1 to TRBJ2-1; the D segment call TRBD2 is taken from the table without a DNA check. TRBV21-1 is an annotated pseudogene. The CDR3 extends over 13 amino acids. Here the CDR3 DNA reads TGTGCCAGCGCGGGACTCCTGAACAATGAGCAGTTCTTC. Amino acids: CASAGLLNNEQFF.

The J gene is TRBJ1-3, the V gene TRBV7-2, with TRBD1 matching 9 bases. There are 16 residues in the CDR3. The germline V gene encodes CDR1 SGHTA and CDR2 FQGNSA. The V gene end was trimmed by 6 bases and the J gene end by 0 bases; junction bases not matched to a gene: 6. The chain's CDR3 is CASSKQGADSGNTIYF. The CDR3 DNA is TGTGCCAGCAGTAAACAGGGGGCAGACTCTGGAAACACCATATATTTT.

The chain links TRBV6-6 to TRBJ2-3; 12 nucleotides align to TRBD2. Germline loops: CDR1 MNHNY, CDR2 SVGAGI (reference sequence). The CDR3 sequence is 16 residues long. V lost 3 bases and J lost 3; bases outside the gene matches: 4. The CDR3 loop reads CASSYGLAGGTDTQYF. CDR3 coding DNA: TGTGCCAGCAGTTATGGGCTAGCGGGGGGGACAGATACGCAGTATTTT.

The V gene is TRBV6-5, the J gene TRBJ2-7, with a weak D call TRBD1 (5 bases). The V gene lost 3 bases and the J gene lost 1 base, with 10 bases spanning the gap. This CDR3 comprises 14 residues. The germline gives CDR1 MNHEY, CDR2 SVGAGI. The CDR3 sequence is CASSYSPGSYEQYF. CDR3 DNA sequence: TGTGCCAGCAGTTATAGCCCAGGGTCCTACGAGCAGTACTTC.

There are a few counts of this clone. The genes are TRBV6-5 and TRBJ1-3; unclear D gene. Germline V CDR1 and CDR2: MNHEY, SVGAGI. This CDR3 region has 14 residues. Trimming took 8 bases from V and 4 from J, leaving 15 bases between them. CDR3 region: CASRSGPAGNTIYF. The CDR3 DNA reads as TGTGCCAGCCGATCAGGTCCCGCCGGAAACACCATATATTTT.

The chain links TRBV12-3 or TRBV12-4 to TRBJ2-2; D unresolved. CDR3 length equals 12 residues. V was cut by 4 bases and J by 4 bases, with 4 bases left in between. This chain's CDR3 is CASSSGTGELFF. In nucleotides, the CDR3 is TGTGCCAGCAGTTCGGGCACCGGGGAGCTGTTTTTT.

The rearrangement uses TRBV9 and TRBJ2-3; no definite D call. The CDR3 contains 14 residues. Trimming took off 0 bases at V and 3 bases at J, with 8 bases between the two ends. Per germline, CDR1 SGDLS and CDR2 YYNGEE. CDR3 amino acids: CASSVASWTDTQYF. For the CDR3, the DNA is TGTGCCAGCAGCGTAGCGAGTTGGACAGATACGCAGTATTTT.

The chain employs TRBV3-1 (or the pseudogene TRBV3-2) and TRBJ2-7; 8 bases align to TRBD1. CDR1 LGHDT and CDR2 YNNKEL come from the germline V gene (reference sequence). V was pared by 5 bases and J by 3 bases, with 9 bases of the junction left unmatched. The CDR3 has 15 residues. CDR3 loop: CASSFYPGTGYEQYF. The CDR3 DNA sequence: TGTGCCAGCAGCTTCTATCCGGGGACAGGCTACGAGCAGTACTTC.

DNA for the CDR3: TGTGCCAGCAGCTTTCGAGCGCGAAGCTCCTACAATGAGCAGTTCTTC. Translation gives CASSFRARSSYNEQFF. The chain is built from TRBV7-9 and TRBJ2-1; D gene uncertain. The CDR3 consists of 16 residues. The V end lost 3 bases, the J end lost 0 bases, and 12 bases lay between the germline ends. CDR1 and CDR2 from the germline V gene are SEHNR and FQNEAQ (reference sequence).

The V gene is TRBV5-1, the J gene TRBJ2-7, with TRBD2 as a possible D gene (6 bases). The V gene's germline CDR1 is SGHRS and CDR2 YFSETQ. The CDR3 contains 15 residues. V lost 3 bases to trimming and J lost 3 bases, with 16 bases between them. The CDR3 nucleotides are TGCGCCAGCAGCTCGAGTACCGGGACTGGCTACGAGCAGTACTTC. Translating gives CASSSSTGTGYEQYF.

The J gene is TRBJ2-1, the V gene TRBV6-4, with 7 bases identical to TRBD1. CDR1 and CDR2 from the germline V gene are MRHNA and SNTAGT. The V gene end was trimmed by 6 bases and the J gene end by 4 bases; junction bases not matched to a gene: 9. CDR3 length equals 15 residues. Here the CDR3 reads CASRRGQVSYNEQFF. CDR3 DNA: TGTGCCAGCAGGAGAGGACAGGTTAGTTACAATGAGCAGTTCTTC.

V is TRBV10-3 and J is TRBJ2-5, with D perhaps TRBD1 (6 bases). Germline CDR1 and CDR2: ENHRY and SYGVKD. V dropped 4 bases and J dropped 5 bases, with 14 bases sitting between them. This CDR3 is built from 14 residues. This CDR3 is CAISGGHQRETQYF. The DNA of the CDR3 is TGTGCCATCAGTGGGGGACACCAACGGGAGACCCAGTACTTC.

The chain joins TRBV3-1 (or the pseudogene TRBV3-2) to TRBJ2-7; no reliable D call. Trimming took off 1 base at V and 3 bases at J, with 16 bases between the two ends. This CDR3 region has 16 residues. The germline V gene has CDR1 LGHDT and CDR2 YNNKEL (reference sequence). The CDR3 region is CASSQVLGGRDYEQYF. CDR3 DNA sequence: TGTGCCAGCAGCCAAGTTCTGGGTGGGCGAGACTACGAGCAGTACTTC.

The chain combines TRBV6-5 with TRBJ1-2; 8 nucleotides line up with TRBD1. CDR1 and CDR2 (germline): MNHEY, SVGAGI. The V gene end was trimmed by 0 bases and the J gene end by 5 bases; junction bases not matched to a gene: 8. The CDR3 extends over 16 amino acids. DNA for the CDR3: TGTGCCAGCAGTTACTCGGCAGGGGGCTCTAGGTATGGCTACACCTTC. Translated: CASSYSAGGSRYGYTF.

The chain recombines TRBV18 with TRBJ1-6; 12 bases line up with TRBD1. The CDR3 sequence is 18 residues long. Trimming took 4 bases from V and 5 from J; bases not matched to a gene: 9. The germline V gene has CDR1 KGHSH and CDR2 LQKENI. This chain's CDR3 is CASSLVRDRGPNNSPLHF. The DNA of the CDR3 is TGTGCCAGCTCACTTGTAAGGGACAGGGGGCCGAATAATTCACCCCTCCACTTT.

The rearrangement uses TRBV4-1 and TRBJ1-4; a possible D gene is TRBD1 (5 bases). Trimming shortened V by 1 base and J by 10 bases, and 13 bases separated the two germline ends. Per germline, CDR1 MGHRA and CDR2 YSYEKL. The CDR3 has 14 residues. The CDR3 is CASSQVWSGGKLFF. Written as DNA, the CDR3 is TGCGCCAGCAGCCAAGTATGGTCCGGGGGAAAACTGTTTTTT.

This chain uses TRBV25-1 with TRBJ1-6; no firm D call. Per germline, CDR1 MGHDK and CDR2 SYGVNS. The CDR3 length is 15 residues. V dropped 2 bases and J dropped 10 bases, with 15 bases sitting between them. CDR3 nucleotides: TGTGCCAGCAGTGAAGACGGAGGAGATATCTCACCCCTCCACTTT. Protein sequence: CASSEDGGDISPLHF.

The chain joins TRBV15 to TRBJ1-2, with D tentatively TRBD1 (5 bases). Germline assignment: CDR1 LNHNV and CDR2 YYDKDF (reference sequence). The CDR3 has 14 amino acids. Trimming took off 0 bases at V and 4 bases at J, with 9 bases between the two ends. As DNA, the CDR3 is TGTGCCACCAGCAGAGAGGGGGGGGGCTATGGCTACACCTTC. This codes for CATSREGGGYGYTF.